The following is a T cell receptor beta chain sequence with its context. These data come from a study of CD8 T cells in Susac syndrome. The RNA input was about 0.5 to 1 ug, and it was reverse transcribed with random hexamers. TCRdb reprocessed the immunoSEQ multiplex PCR reads via MiXCR and lists one record per CDR3 protein. Of 53,000 or so distinct CDR3 sequences in the sample, over 85% were seen once. V lost 3 bases and J lost 0; bases outside the gene matches: 5. Germline CDR1 reads SGDLS; CDR2 reads YYNGEE. CDR3 size: 15 residues. The chain carries TRBV9 and TRBJ1-1, with 7 bases lining up with TRBD1. The TCR originated in a human donor in good health. The sequencing sample was made of CD8+ T cells from PBMCs. As DNA, the CDR3 is TGTGCCAGCAGCGCCTCGGGACAGATGAACACTGAAGCTTTCTTT. Its translation is CASSASGQMNTEAFF.